Included here is one TCR beta chain sequence, with context. Its antigen is still unknown. The sample belongs to a study of beta chain features in type 1 diabetes. Study conclusions and caveats: Cells with high TCR expression could be over-represented by cDNA sequencing. Moderate yet significant TCRB CDR3 shortening was seen in Type 1 diabetes patients in all four CD4+ subsets.

Expressed TCRB transcripts were sequenced because the entire RNA isolate underwent reverse transcription. Profiled with immunoSEQ multiplex PCR; TCRdb holds only in-frame clones, not every one. This table has some 290,000 clones, around 15% appearing once. This receptor was identified in a man aged 25-45 years with type 1 diabetes. Sequences were obtained from naive CD4+ T cells from blood.

In DNA form, the CDR3 reads TGTGCCAGCAGCTTAGAGACAGGGCAAACCTACGAGCAGTACTTC. Translation gives CASSLETGQTYEQYF. The chain links TRBV7-8 to TRBJ2-7, with 7 bases matching TRBD1. The length of the CDR3 is 15 residues. Trimming at V came to 1 base and at J to 2 bases, leaving 5 bases not matched to a gene. CDR1 and CDR2 from the germline V gene are SGHVS and FQNEAQ. The full variable domain, its missing parts supplied by reference TRBV7-8 and TRBJ2-7, is GAGVSQSPRYKVAKRGQDVALRCDPISGHVSLFWYQQALGQGPEFLTYFQNEAQLDKSGLPSDRFFAERPEGSVSTLKIQRTQQEDSAVYLCASSLETGQTYEQYFGPGTRLTVT.